This is a list of T cell receptor beta chains from one sample in a study of OX40 agonist ivuxolimab in advanced cancers. This table comes from immunoSEQ multiplex PCR, and its TCRdb copy is limited to in-frame clones, with some not included. The profile shows about 23,000 clones, about 83% of them singletons. Sequencing was performed on CD4+ or CD8+ T cells sorted from blood, taken in a trial of the OX40 agonist ivuxolimab. The receptors were gathered from an adult with an advanced solid tumor such as melanoma, head and neck, liver or kidney cancer. CDR3s include the opening cysteine and the closing phenylalanine or tryptophan.

V gene: TRBV5-1
J gene: TRBJ1-1
CDR3 protein: CASSLWTGKVTEAFF

V gene: TRBV6-1
J gene: TRBJ2-1
CDR3 protein: CASSGGRGKAEQFF

V gene: TRBV4-3
J gene: TRBJ2-5
CDR3 protein: CASSSISGDQETQYF

V gene: TRBV27
J gene: TRBJ1-1
CDR3 protein: CASSLVGSLFEAFF

V gene: TRBV29-1
J gene: TRBJ2-1
CDR3 protein: CSAVGWVVFNNEQFF

V gene: TRBV19
J gene: TRBJ1-5
CDR3 protein: CASRGPGGYNQPQHF

V gene: TRBV6-4
J gene: TRBJ1-2
CDR3 protein: CASSDSQEGNYGYTF

V gene: TRBV5-5
J gene: TRBJ1-3
CDR3 protein: CASSLVASPPTGMNTIYF

V gene: TRBV4-3
J gene: TRBJ1-1
CDR3 protein: CASSQGETEAFF

V gene: TRBV7-2
J gene: TRBJ1-3
CDR3 protein: CASTINGGIGNTIYF

V gene: TRBV21-1
J gene: TRBJ1-4
CDR3 protein: CASSPTTGDGEKLFF

V gene: TRBV4-3
J gene: TRBJ2-7
CDR3 protein: CASSQDWAGINEQYF

V gene: TRBV19
J gene: TRBJ2-5
CDR3 protein: CASSIVRGGASETQYF

V gene: TRBV6-1
J gene: TRBJ1-5
CDR3 protein: CASSADRAYSNQPQHF

V gene: TRBV4-3
J gene: TRBJ1-1
CDR3 protein: CASSHARDENTEAFF

V gene: TRBV9
J gene: TRBJ2-3
CDR3 protein: CASSVGGPVADTQYF